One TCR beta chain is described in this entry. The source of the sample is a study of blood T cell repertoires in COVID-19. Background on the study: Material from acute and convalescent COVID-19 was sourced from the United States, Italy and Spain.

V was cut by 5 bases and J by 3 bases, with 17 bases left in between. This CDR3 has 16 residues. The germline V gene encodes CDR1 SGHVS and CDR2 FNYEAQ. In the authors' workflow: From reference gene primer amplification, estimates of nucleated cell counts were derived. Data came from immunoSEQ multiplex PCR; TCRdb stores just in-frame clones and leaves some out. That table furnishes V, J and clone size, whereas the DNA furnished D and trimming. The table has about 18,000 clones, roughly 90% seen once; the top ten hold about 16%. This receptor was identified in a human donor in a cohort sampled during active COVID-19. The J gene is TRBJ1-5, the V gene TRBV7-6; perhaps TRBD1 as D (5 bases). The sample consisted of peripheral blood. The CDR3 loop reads CASSLGVGGNNQPQHF. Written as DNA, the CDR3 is TGTGCCAGCAGCCTAGGGGTAGGAGGAAACAATCAGCCCCAGCATTTT.